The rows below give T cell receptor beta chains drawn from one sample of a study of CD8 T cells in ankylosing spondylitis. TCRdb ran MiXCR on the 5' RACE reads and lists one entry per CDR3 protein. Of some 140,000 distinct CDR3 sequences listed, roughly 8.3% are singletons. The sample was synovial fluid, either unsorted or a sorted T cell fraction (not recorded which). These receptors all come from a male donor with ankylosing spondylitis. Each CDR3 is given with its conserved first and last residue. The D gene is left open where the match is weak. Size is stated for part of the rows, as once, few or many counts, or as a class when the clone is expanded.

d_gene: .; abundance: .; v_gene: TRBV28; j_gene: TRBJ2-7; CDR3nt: TGTGCCAGCAGTTTAGGGTGGAGCTCCTACGAGCAGTACTTC; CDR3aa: CASSLGWSSYEQYF
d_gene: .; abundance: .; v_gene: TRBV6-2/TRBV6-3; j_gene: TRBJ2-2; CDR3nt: TGTGCCAGCAGCCAACACCAGGAGACCGGGGAGCTGTTTTTT; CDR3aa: CASSQHQETGELFF
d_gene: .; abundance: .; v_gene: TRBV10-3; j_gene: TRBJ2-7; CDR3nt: TGTGCCATCAGTGACCTGTCGGACAGGCAGTACTTC; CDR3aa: CAISDLSDRQYF
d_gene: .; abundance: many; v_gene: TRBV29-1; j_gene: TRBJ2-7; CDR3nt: TGCAGCGTTGGAGGAGGAAGAGATCCCTACGAGCAGTACTTC; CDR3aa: CSVGGGRDPYEQYF
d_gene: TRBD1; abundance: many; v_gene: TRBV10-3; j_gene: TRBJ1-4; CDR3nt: TGTGCCATCAGGGACAGGGTTTCTGAAAAACTGTTTTTT; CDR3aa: CAIRDRVSEKLFF
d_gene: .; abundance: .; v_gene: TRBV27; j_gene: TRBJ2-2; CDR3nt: TGTGCCAGCAGTTTTGACAGAATTTACACCGGGGAGCTGTTTTTT; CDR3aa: CASSFDRIYTGELFF
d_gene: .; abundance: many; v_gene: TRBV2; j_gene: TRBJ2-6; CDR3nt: TGTGCCAGCAGTCCCGGGAGCTTATCTGGGGCCAACGTCCTGACTTTC; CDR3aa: CASSPGSLSGANVLTF
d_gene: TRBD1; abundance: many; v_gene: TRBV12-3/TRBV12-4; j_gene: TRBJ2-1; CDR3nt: TGTGCCAGCAGCTATTTATCAGGGGGCTTTGAGAATGAGCAGTTCTTC; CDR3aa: CASSYLSGGFENEQFF
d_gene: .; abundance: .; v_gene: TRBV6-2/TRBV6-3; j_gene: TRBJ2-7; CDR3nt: TGTGCCAGCAGTTACTCGCCAGACTCCTACGAGCAGTACTTC; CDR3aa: CASSYSPDSYEQYF
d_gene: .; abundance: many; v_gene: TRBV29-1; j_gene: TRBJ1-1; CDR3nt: TGCAGCGCCTCAGCCGGTTGGGGTATGAACACTGAAGCTTTCTTT; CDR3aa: CSASAGWGMNTEAFF
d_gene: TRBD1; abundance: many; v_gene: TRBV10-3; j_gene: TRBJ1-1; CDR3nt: TGTGCCATCAGCCAGACAGGGCCTCTCGAAGCTTTCTTT; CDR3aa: CAISQTGPLEAFF
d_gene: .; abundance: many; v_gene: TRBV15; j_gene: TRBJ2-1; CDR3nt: TGTGCCACCAGCAGACTTGGAATGGAGCAGTTCTTC; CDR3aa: CATSRLGMEQFF
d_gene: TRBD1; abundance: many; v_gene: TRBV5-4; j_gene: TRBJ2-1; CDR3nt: TGTGCCAGCAGCTTGGGGACAGGGAGGTACAATGAGCAGTTCTTC; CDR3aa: CASSLGTGRYNEQFF
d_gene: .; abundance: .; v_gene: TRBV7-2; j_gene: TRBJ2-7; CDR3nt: TGTGCCAGCAGCTTAGAGAGGGAAGCCGGGCAGTACTTC; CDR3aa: CASSLEREAGQYF
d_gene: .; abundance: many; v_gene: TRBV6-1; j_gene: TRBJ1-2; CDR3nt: TGTGCCAGCCAAAGGGTCGGGGGCTTGGACTATGGCTACACCTTC; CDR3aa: CASQRVGGLDYGYTF
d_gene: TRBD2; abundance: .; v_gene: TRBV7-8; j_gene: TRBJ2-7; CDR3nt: TGTGCCAGCAGCTTTAAGCGGGACTACTACTACGAGCAGTACTTC; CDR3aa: CASSFKRDYYYEQYF
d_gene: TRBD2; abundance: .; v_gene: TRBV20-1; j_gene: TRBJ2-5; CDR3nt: TGCAGTGCTCTCGCGGGAGGCCAAGAGACCCAGTACTTC; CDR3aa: CSALAGGQETQYF
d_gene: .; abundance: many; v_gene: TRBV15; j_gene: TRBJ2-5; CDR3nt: TGTGCCACCAGCGGCTTGGAAGAGACCCAGTACTTC; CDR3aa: CATSGLEETQYF
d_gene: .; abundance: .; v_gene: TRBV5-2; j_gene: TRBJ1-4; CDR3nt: TGTGCCATGGGCACCCGGGACAGGGGGGTGGCTAATGAAAAACTGTTTTTT; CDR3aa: CAMGTRDRGVANEKLFF
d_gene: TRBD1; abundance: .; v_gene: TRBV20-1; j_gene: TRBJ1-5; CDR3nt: TGCAGTGCCCTCCCGGGACAGGGGACTCATCAGCCCCAGCATTTT; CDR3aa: CSALPGQGTHQPQHF
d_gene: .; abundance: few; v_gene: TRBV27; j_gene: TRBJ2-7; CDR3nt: TGTGCCAGCAGTCCCCGGGGGACAAGGGACTACGAGCAGTACTTC; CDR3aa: CASSPRGTRDYEQYF
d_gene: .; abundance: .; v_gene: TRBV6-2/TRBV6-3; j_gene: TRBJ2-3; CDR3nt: TGTGCCAGCAGTTACGGACTACTTAGCACAGATACGCAGTATTTT; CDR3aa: CASSYGLLSTDTQYF
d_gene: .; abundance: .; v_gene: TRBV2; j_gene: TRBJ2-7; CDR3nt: TGTGCCAGCAGTGAGATACGATACAGCTACGGCGAGCAGTACTTC; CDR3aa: CASSEIRYSYGEQYF
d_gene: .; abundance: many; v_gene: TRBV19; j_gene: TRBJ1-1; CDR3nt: TGTGCCAGTATGGCTGCGTTACGCGTCGTGAACACTGAAGCTTTCTTT; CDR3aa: CASMAALRVVNTEAFF
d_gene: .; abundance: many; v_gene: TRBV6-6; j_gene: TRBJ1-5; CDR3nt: TGTGCCACCAGACAAGAAGGGGTCCAGCATTTT; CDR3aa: CATRQEGVQHF
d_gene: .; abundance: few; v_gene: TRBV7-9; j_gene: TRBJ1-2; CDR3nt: TGTGCCAGCAGCTTAGCAGGGATGTATGGCTACACCTTC; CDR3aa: CASSLAGMYGYTF
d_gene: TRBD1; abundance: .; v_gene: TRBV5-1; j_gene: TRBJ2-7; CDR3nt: TGCGCCAGCAGCCTTCGGACAGGGGGCTGGTACGAGCAGTACTTC; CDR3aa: CASSLRTGGWYEQYF
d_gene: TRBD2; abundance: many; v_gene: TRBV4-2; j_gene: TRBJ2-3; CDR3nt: TGTGCCAGCAGCCAAGGCCTAGCGGGAGACGTCGCGCAGTATTTT; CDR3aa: CASSQGLAGDVAQYF
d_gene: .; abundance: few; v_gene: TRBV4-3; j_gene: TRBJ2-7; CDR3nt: TGCGCCAGCAGCCAAGGGTTAAGGGACACCTACGAGCAGTACTTC; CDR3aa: CASSQGLRDTYEQYF
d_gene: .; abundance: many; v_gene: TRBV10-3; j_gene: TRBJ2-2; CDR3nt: TGTGCCATCAACCAGTGGGACACCGGGGAGCTGTTTTTT; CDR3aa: CAINQWDTGELFF
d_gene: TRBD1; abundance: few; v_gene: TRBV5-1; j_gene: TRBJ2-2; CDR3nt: TGCGCCAGCAGCTCCGGGACAGGGGGAACCGGGGAGCTGTTTTTT; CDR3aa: CASSSGTGGTGELFF
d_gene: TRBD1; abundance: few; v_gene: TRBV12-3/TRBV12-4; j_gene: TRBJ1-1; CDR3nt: TGTGCCAGCAGTTTAGGAATCAGGGGGTCATGGAACACTGAAGCTTTCTTT; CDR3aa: CASSLGIRGSWNTEAFF
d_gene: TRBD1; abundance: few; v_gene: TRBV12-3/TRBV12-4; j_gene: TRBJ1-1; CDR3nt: TGTGCCAGCAGTGGGGACAGGAGTTTGAACACTGAAGCTTTCTTT; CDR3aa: CASSGDRSLNTEAFF
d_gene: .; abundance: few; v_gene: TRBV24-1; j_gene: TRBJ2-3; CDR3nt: TGTGCCACCAGTGATTTTCGGGCGCTGGATAGCGGCACAGATACGCAGTATTTT; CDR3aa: CATSDFRALDSGTDTQYF
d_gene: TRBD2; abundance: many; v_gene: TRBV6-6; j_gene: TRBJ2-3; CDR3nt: TGTGCCAGCAGTTTAGGACTAGCACAGGATACGCAGTATTTT; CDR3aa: CASSLGLAQDTQYF
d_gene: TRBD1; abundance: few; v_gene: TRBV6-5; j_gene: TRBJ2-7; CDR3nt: TGTGCCAGCAGCTTAACGGGACAGGCAAGCTACGAGCAGTACTTC; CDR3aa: CASSLTGQASYEQYF
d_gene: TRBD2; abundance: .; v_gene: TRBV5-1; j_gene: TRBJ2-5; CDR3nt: TGCGCCAGCAGCACGGGACTAGCGGGCCTTCAAGAGACCCAGTACTTC; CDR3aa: CASSTGLAGLQETQYF
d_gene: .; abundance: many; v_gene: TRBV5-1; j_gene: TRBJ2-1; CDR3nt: TGCGCCAGCAGTATCTGGACGGTTGAAGACAATGAGCAGTTCTTC; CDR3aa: CASSIWTVEDNEQFF
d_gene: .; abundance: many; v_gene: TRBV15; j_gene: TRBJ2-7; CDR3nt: TGTGCCACCAGCAGAGGGTTTTCGGGACTCCTAAACGCATCCTACGAGCAGTACTTC; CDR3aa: CATSRGFSGLLNASYEQYF
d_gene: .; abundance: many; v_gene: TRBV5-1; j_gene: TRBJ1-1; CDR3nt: TGCGCCAGCAGCTTGTCATCCAGGAACACTGAAGCTTTCTTT; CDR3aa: CASSLSSRNTEAFF
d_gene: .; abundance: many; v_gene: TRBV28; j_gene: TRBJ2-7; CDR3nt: TGTGCCAGCAGTTCTCGGCCCCGAATGGAGCAGTACTTC; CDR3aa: CASSSRPRMEQYF
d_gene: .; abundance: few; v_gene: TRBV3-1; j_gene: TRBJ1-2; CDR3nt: TGTGCCACCTGCGCCTCTCCACAGGGAGGCAATGGCTACACCTTC; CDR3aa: CATCASPQGGNGYTF
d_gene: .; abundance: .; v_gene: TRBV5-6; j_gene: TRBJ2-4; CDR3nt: TGTGCCAGCAGCTTGACCGCCAGTGACAAAAACATTCAGTACTTC; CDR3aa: CASSLTASDKNIQYF
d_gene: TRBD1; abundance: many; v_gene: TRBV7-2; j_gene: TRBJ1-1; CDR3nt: TGTGCCAGCAGCGCCCGACAGGGAAGCACTGAAGCTTTCTTT; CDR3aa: CASSARQGSTEAFF
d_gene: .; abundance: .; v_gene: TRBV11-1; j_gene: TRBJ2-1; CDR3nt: TGTGCCAGCAGCTTAGATTACGGGGGCTACAATGAGCAGTTCTTC; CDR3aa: CASSLDYGGYNEQFF
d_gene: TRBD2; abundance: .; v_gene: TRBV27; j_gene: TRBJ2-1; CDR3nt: TGTGCCAGCAGTCGGCCCGGGACTAGCGGGACCTACAATGAGCAGTTCTTC; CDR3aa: CASSRPGTSGTYNEQFF